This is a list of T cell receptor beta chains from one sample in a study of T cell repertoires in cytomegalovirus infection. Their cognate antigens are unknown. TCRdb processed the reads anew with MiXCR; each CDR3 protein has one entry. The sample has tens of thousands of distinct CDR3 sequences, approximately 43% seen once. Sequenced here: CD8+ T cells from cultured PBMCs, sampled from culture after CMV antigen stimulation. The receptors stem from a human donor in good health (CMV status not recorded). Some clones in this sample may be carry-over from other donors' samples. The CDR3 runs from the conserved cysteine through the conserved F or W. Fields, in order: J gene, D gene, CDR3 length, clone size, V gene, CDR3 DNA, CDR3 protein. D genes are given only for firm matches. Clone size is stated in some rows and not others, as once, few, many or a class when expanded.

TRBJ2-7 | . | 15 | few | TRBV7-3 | TGTGCCAGCAGCTTAGAAGGCGGGGAATCCTACGAGCAGTACTTC | CASSLEGGESYEQYF
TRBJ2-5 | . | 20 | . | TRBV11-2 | TGTGCCAGCAGCTACCTCCGAGGGACGGTAGCGATGGGGACCCAAGAGACCCAGTACTTC | CASSYLRGTVAMGTQETQYF
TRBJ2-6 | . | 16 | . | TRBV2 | TGTGCCAGGACGGGACTGTCGGAATCTGGGGCCAACGTCCTGACTTTC | CARTGLSESGANVLTF
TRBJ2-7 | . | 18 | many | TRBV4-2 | TGTGCCAGCAGCCAACCATCGGACAGCGGGATTCCCTCCTACGAGCAGTACTTC | CASSQPSDSGIPSYEQYF
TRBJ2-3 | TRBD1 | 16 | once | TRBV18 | TGTGCCAGCTCATCCCAGGGGGCGTCGACCACAGATACGCAGTATTTT | CASSSQGASTTDTQYF
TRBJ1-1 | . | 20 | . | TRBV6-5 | TGTGCCAGCAGCCCAACCGGGGCAGCCTCGCGGGGGGGATTGAACACTGAAGCTTTCTTT | CASSPTGAASRGGLNTEAFF
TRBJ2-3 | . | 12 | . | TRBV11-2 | TGTGCCAGCAGTCACGGGTCAGATACGCAGTATTTT | CASSHGSDTQYF
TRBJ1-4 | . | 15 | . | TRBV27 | TGTGCCAGCGGGACTGGGACTCTCCCACAGGAAAAACTGTTTTTT | CASGTGTLPQEKLFF
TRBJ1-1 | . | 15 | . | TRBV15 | TGTGCCACCAGCAGAGATGGGTTAGGGGTCCCTGAAGCTTTCTTT | CATSRDGLGVPEAFF
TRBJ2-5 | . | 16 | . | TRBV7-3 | TGTGCCAGCAGCTTAACAGGGGCGGGGGCCAGGGGGACCCAGTACTTC | CASSLTGAGARGTQYF
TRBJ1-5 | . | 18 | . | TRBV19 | TGTGCCAGTAGTATAGTCAGGGGCCTCCCCTTTAGCAATCAGCCCCAGCATTTT | CASSIVRGLPFSNQPQHF
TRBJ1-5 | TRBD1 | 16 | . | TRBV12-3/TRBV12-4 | TGTGCCAGCAGCCGAGGGACAGGGGGGAGCAATCAGCCCCAGCATTTT | CASSRGTGGSNQPQHF
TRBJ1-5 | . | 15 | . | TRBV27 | TGTGCCAGCAGTCCCCTACAGGGTAGCAATCAGCCCCAGCATTTT | CASSPLQGSNQPQHF
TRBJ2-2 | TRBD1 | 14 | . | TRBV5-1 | TGCGCCAGCAGCCCGGGACAGTACACCGGGGAGCTGTTTTTT | CASSPGQYTGELFF
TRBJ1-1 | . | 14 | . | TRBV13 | TGCGCCAGCAGCTTGTTGGGGTATGACCCTGAAGCTTTCTTT | CASSLLGYDPEAFF
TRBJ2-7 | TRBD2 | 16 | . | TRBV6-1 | TGTGCCAGCAGTGAAGAGCCCCTAGCGGGAGCTTACGAGCAGTACTTC | CASSEEPLAGAYEQYF
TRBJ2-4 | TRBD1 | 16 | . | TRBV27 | TGTGCCAGCAGTTTTCCCAGGGACAGAGATTTGAACATTCAGTACTTC | CASSFPRDRDLNIQYF
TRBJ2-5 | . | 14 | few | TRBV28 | TGTGCCAGCACCTTCTTAGCGGATCAAGAGACCCAGTACTTC | CASTFLADQETQYF
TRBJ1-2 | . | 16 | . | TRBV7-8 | TGTGCCAGCAGCTTAGAGGCAGTCCCACGCCTCTATGGCTACACCTTC | CASSLEAVPRLYGYTF
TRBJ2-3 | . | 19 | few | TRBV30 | TGTGCCTGGAGTGTACAGGGAGCGGGGCAAGCCCGTCGCACAGATACGCAGTATTTT | CAWSVQGAGQARRTDTQYF
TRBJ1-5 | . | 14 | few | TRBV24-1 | TGTGCCACCAGTGACCTTGACAGCAATCAGCCCCAGCATTTT | CATSDLDSNQPQHF
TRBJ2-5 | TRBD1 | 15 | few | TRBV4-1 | TGCGCCAGCAGCTTTAGACAGGGATTTCAAGAGACCCAGTACTTC | CASSFRQGFQETQYF
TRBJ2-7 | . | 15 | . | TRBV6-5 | TGTGCCAGCAGTTACTCTAGCTCCAAGGCGTACGAGCAGTACTTC | CASSYSSSKAYEQYF
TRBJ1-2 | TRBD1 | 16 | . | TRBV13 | TGTGCCAGCAGCGCCAGGGACAGGGGAGAGCCTAATGGCTACACCTTC | CASSARDRGEPNGYTF
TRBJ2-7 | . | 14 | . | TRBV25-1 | TGTGCCAGCAGTGAAGCGGACACCAACTACGAGCAGTACTTC | CASSEADTNYEQYF
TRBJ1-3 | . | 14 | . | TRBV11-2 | TGTGCCAGCGACGCACAGGGAGCCGGAAACACCATATATTTT | CASDAQGAGNTIYF
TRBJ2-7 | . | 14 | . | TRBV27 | TGTGCCAGCAGTTCCGTGGGGGCCACCTACGAGCAGTACTTC | CASSSVGATYEQYF
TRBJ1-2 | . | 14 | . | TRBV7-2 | TGTGCCAGCAGCCCCCCGGGTGCAGGGAATGGCTACACCTTC | CASSPPGAGNGYTF
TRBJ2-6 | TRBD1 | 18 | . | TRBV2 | TGTGCCAGCAGTGGTTACAGGGGGAAATCCTCTGGGGCCAACGTCCTGACTTTC | CASSGYRGKSSGANVLTF
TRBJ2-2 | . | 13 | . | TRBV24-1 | TGTGCCACCAGTGATAATAGGGCCGGGGAGCTGTTTTTT | CATSDNRAGELFF
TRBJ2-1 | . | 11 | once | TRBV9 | TGTGCCAGCAGTCGGGGGAATGAGCAGTTCTTC | CASSRGNEQFF
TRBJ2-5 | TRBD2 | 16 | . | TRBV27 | TGTGCCAGCAGTTTGAGCGGCGGGAGAGGTAGAGAGACCCAGTACTTC | CASSLSGGRGRETQYF
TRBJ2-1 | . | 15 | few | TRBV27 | TGTGCCAGCAGTTTATCAGGGAACGTGTACAATGAGCAGTTCTTC | CASSLSGNVYNEQFF
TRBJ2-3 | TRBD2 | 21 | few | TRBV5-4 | TGTGCCAGCAGCTCAACCCGCGATACTAGCGAACTGCTCCTTAGCACAGATACGCAGTATTTT | CASSSTRDTSELLLSTDTQYF
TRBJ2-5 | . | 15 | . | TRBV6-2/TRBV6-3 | TGTGCCAGCAGTTACAGAGTCGGGTACCAAGAGACCCAGTACTTC | CASSYRVGYQETQYF